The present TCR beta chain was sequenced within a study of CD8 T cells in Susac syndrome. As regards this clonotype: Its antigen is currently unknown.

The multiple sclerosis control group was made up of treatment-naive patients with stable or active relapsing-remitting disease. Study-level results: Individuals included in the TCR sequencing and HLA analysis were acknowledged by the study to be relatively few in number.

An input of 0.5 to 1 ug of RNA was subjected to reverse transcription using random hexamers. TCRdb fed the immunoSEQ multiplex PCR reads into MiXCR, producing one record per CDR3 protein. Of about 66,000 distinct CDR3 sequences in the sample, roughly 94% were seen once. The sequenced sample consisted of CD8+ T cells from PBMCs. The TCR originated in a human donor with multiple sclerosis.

The CDR3 DNA reads TGTGCCAGCAGTCCGGGATCATCCTACAATGAGCAGTTCTTC. Its translation: CASSPGSSYNEQFF. This chain uses TRBV27 with TRBJ2-1; D is possibly TRBD2 (5 bases). The germline CDR1 and CDR2 sequences are MNHEY and SMNVEV (reference sequence). This CDR3 comprises 14 residues. Deletions cut 5 bases from V and 1 base from J, with 9 bases between.